This T cell receptor beta chain was identified during a study of early T cells in non-severe SARS-CoV-2 infection. Study-level background: Bulk RNA isolated from unsorted whole blood underwent sequencing; chains were not paired.

Broader study findings: Missing private and CD4 specificities, VDJdb matching favored anti-spike CD8 responses.

V was pared by 5 bases and J by 4 bases, with 20 bases between. CDR3 length: 16 amino acids. Germline values: CDR1 SGHTA, CDR2 FQGTGA. Concerning this clonotype itself: Antigen: not known. This likely comes from a read error, as the CDR3 has no conserved phenylalanine or tryptophan at its end.

Individual cDNA molecules each received unique molecular identifiers attached to them. TCRdb re-derived calls from the 5' RACE reads in MiXCR, one entry per CDR3 protein. The sample comprises around 98,000 distinct CDR3 sequences, 8% to 13% of which are singletons, and around 5.1% rests with the top ten. The gene calls are TRBV7-3 and TRBJ1-1, with a tentative D call TRBD1 (6 bases). The TCR was taken from an adult who was a healthcare worker with PCR-confirmed SARS-CoV-2 infection or an uninfected control (not recorded which). The sequencing sample was made of whole blood. The CDR3: CASSLLGHQSGTEAFY. The CDR3 coding sequence is TGTGCCAGCAGCCTACTGGGACACCAGAGCGGCACTGAAGCTTTCTAT.